This is a list of T cell receptor beta chains from one sample in a study of shared clonotypes between healthy human individuals. This table comes from immunoSEQ multiplex PCR, and its TCRdb copy is limited to in-frame clones, with some not included. Of around 700,000 clones listed, 72% are singletons. The sample comprised memory CD4+ T cells sorted from blood. These receptors came from a woman aged 30 to 39 in good health. The conserved cysteine and the conserved F or W are not part of the CDR3 here. Clone size, where shown, is once, few, many, or a class for clones that have expanded.

abundance,v_gene,j_gene,CDR3aa
many,TRBV28,TRBJ2-2,ASSLWASGYTGELF
NA,TRBV7-8,TRBJ2-1,ASSPYPGANEQF
NA,TRBV6-1,TRBJ1-5,ASGSGRNPLQPQH
few,TRBV23-1,TRBJ1-5,ASRNPQGFGNQPQH
NA,TRBV7-9,TRBJ1-2,ASSPDRGNYGYT
once,TRBV19,TRBJ2-3,ASSTERTDTQY
NA,TRBV6-5,TRBJ2-7,ASSREGFEQY
NA,TRBV4-2,TRBJ2-1,ASSQAGTSGSDEQF
NA,TRBV28,TRBJ1-2,ASSLQRASYT
NA,TRBV7-8,TRBJ2-7,ASSSREGQGEQY
NA,TRBV7-2,TRBJ2-5,ASSFQAGTAGGETQY
many,TRBV29-1,TRBJ2-2,TERVLTGELF
few,TRBV19,TRBJ1-1,ASKQGQGEVEAF
NA,TRBV19,TRBJ2-4,ASTLGLALPAGGTKNIQY
few,TRBV4-1,TRBJ1-2,ASSQDRGLWNYGYT
few,TRBV5-1,TRBJ2-3,ASSSPADYSTDTQY
NA,TRBV15,TRBJ2-2,ATSTTYTGELF
NA,TRBV7-6,TRBJ2-1,ASSLRLYNEQF
few,TRBV6-1,TRBJ1-3,ASSEAVGTGGNTIY
NA,TRBV29-1,TRBJ1-1,SVEVGGRTEAF
NA,TRBV5-5,TRBJ2-7,ASSSLAGAYEQY
many,TRBV18,TRBJ2-1,ASSVSSLGHNEQF
few,TRBV7-9,TRBJ2-1,ASSSGLAVLSYNEQF
few,TRBV6-1,TRBJ2-7,ASSAGLAGRDEQY
NA,TRBV9,TRBJ1-4,ASSVGVAGGDEKLF
NA,TRBV4-2,TRBJ2-3,ASSQDLGTSGTDTQY
NA,TRBV18,TRBJ2-1,ASSPPPRSNTLYNEQF
NA,TRBV28,TRBJ1-2,ASTKTGFRGYT
NA,TRBV18,TRBJ1-1,ASSPRFDRGVVANTEAF
few,TRBV2,TRBJ2-7,ASSAGRAGAYEQY
NA,TRBV27,TRBJ2-2,ASSVLPGVGELF
NA,TRBV11-2,TRBJ2-3,ASSAWTSGFIDTQY
NA,TRBV27,TRBJ2-5,ASSPQIPETQY
once,TRBV7-8,TRBJ1-2,ASSLRSGQGSGYT
NA,TRBV18,TRBJ2-1,ASSPRQRSYNEQF
few,TRBV5-8,TRBJ2-3,ASSPPFGSGNTDTQY
NA,TRBV7-9,TRBJ2-7,ASGQFSVLTVMEQY
NA,TRBV28,TRBJ2-3,GWGGASTDTQY
NA,TRBV4-1,TRBJ2-7,ASSQEKGVAYEQY
NA,TRBV7-5,TRBJ1-2,ASSLQGGNYGYT
NA,TRBV7-9,TRBJ1-1,ASRPGTEAF
NA,TRBV9,TRBJ2-5,ASSQGVQTSYQETQY
NA,TRBV6-1,TRBJ2-7,ASRSGTDTRYEQY
few,TRBV5-1,TRBJ2-1,ASSTEWEGYNEQF
NA,TRBV28,TRBJ2-3,AVGYSADTQY
NA,TRBV5-5,TRBJ2-7,ASSWPGLADSSYEQY
few,TRBV28,TRBJ1-2,ASLGHLDVGYT
NA,TRBV18,TRBJ1-2,ASSQTGSRGYT
once,TRBV2,TRBJ2-7,ASSRDIYYEQY
NA,TRBV29-1,TRBJ1-4,SVQDREGEKLF
NA,TRBV18,TRBJ2-7,ASSPSAGVYEQY
once,TRBV4-1,TRBJ2-7,ASSQVSLAGPRVEQY